The clone carrying this TCR beta chain was detected only a few times. This specimen belongs to a study of identical twins. From the 5' RACE reads, TCRdb called clonotypes with MiXCR, one entry per CDR3 protein. This table holds 200,000 to 250,000 distinct CDR3 sequences, 7.5% found once. These records were also assigned to another study, of yellow fever vaccine responses in identical twins. As that study records: Twins reportedly showed a vaccine T cell response that seemed partly convergent and partly personalized.

This sequence originates from a woman between 18 and 29 years old in good health. The sample was memory (CD45RO+) T cells sorted from blood.

The CDR3, as DNA: TGCAGCGTCTCGACGGCAGTTAACACTGAAGCTTTCTTT. Protein sequence: CSVSTAVNTEAFF. The V and J genes are TRBV29-1 and TRBJ1-1; D gene uncertain. From germline, CDR1 is SQVTM and CDR2 ANQGSEA. V gave up 6 bases and J gave up 2 bases, with 13 bases separating them. There are 13 residues in the CDR3. Full variable domain (rest looked up from reference TRBV29-1 and TRBJ1-1): SAVISQKPSRDICQRGTSLTIQCQVDSQVTMMFWYRQQPGQSLTLIATANQGSEATYESGFVIDKFPISRPNLTFSTLTVSNMSPEDSSIYLCSVSTAVNTEAFFGQGTRLTVV.